The entry below gives a single T cell receptor beta chain sequence along with its context. In the naive CD8 group, cells lacked CD45RO and were positively selected for CCR7, so terminally differentiated effector memory CD45RA+ cells were left out. Adult donors, all healthy and HIV-negative, had no recent acute infections or vaccinations. This CDR3 comprises 15 residues. CDR1 and CDR2 from the germline V gene are MGHRA and YSYEKL. V lost 4 bases to trimming and J lost 0 bases; unmatched junction nucleotides: 2. These data belong to a study of shared clonotypes between healthy human individuals. The study ran the assay at deep level. The assay was immunoSEQ multiplex PCR, and TCRdb's table has in-frame clones only and misses some. Here the sample spans 550,000 to 650,000 clones, around 96% being singletons.

The source is a woman under 40 in good health. The chain recombines TRBV4-1 with TRBJ2-1; 8 positions agree with TRBD2. Sequences were obtained from naive CD8+ T cells sorted from blood. CDR3 nucleotides: TGCGCCAGCAGCCCTACTAGCGGCTCCTACAATGAGCAGTTCTTC. It encodes CASSPTSGSYNEQFF.